This T cell receptor beta chain was sequenced for a study of CD8 T cells in ankylosing spondylitis. TCRdb analysed the 5' RACE reads with MiXCR anew, one entry per CDR3 protein. The sample holds hundreds of thousands of distinct CDR3 sequences, 20% seen once. The sample holds a few counts of this clonotype. CDR1 LGHDT and CDR2 YNNKEL come from the germline V gene (reference sequence). V trimming: 7 bases; J trimming: 5 bases; junction bases outside the gene matches: 7. The CDR3 totals 14 residues. The V and J genes are TRBV3-1 and TRBJ2-5; 10 bases line up with TRBD2. This TCR was sampled from a male donor with ankylosing spondylitis or in good health (not recorded which). Input material: blood, either unsorted or a sorted T cell fraction (not recorded which). CDR3 residues: CASITSGAGETQYF. DNA of the CDR3: TGTGCCAGCATAACTAGCGGGGCCGGGGAGACCCAGTACTTC.